Shown below are 18 T cell receptor beta chains from a single sample sequenced in a study of blood T cells in healthy people across ages. A second PCR of roughly 6 to 12 cycles used a sample-barcoded 5' primer and a J-beta primer mix. TCRdb ran MiXCR on the 5' RACE reads and lists one entry per CDR3 protein. Among around 990,000 distinct CDR3 sequences listed, under 30% were seen once. The data also belong to a second study, concerning T cells of mothers and their children.

The sample was blood. All receptors derive from a girl aged 2 to 9 in good health.

This clonotype was recorded a few times. This rearrangement joins TRBV6-1 to TRBJ1-4; D is ambiguous. In germline, CDR1 is MNHNS, CDR2 SASEGT. The CDR3 length is 12 residues. Trimming cost V 3 bases and J 4 bases, with 3 bases left between them. CDR3 DNA: TGTGCCAGCAGTGATCATAATGAAAAACTGTTTTTT. It encodes CASSDHNEKLFF.

This clonotype was recorded a few times. V gene TRBV20-1 combines with J gene TRBJ2-1; weak D call: TRBD2 (6 bases). Germline CDR1 DFQATT, CDR2 SNEGSKA (reference sequence). Trimming took off 5 bases at V and 8 bases at J, with 19 bases between the two ends. The CDR3 has 14 amino acids. CDR3 in amino acids: CSAVDGRSLYEQFF. CDR3 nucleotide sequence: TGCAGTGCTGTAGACGGGAGATCCCTTTATGAGCAGTTCTTC.

The rearrangement uses TRBV5-1 and TRBJ2-1, with 10 bases fitting TRBD1. Trimming removed 4 bases from V and 5 bases from J; junction bases left unmatched: 6. Per the germline V gene, CDR1 is SGHRS and CDR2 is YFSETQ. The CDR3 loop spans 15 amino acids. CDR3 bases: TGCGCCAGCAGCCAGGGACAGGGGATTAACAATGAGCAGTTCTTC. It yields the protein CASSQGQGINNEQFF.

V gene TRBV9 combines with J gene TRBJ2-3, with a tentative D call TRBD1 (6 bases). Germline lookup yields CDR1 SGDLS and CDR2 YYNGEE. The CDR3 runs to 16 residues. Trimming stripped 0 bases from V and 2 bases from J, with 13 bases between. The chain's CDR3 is CASSVGSAGVTDTQYF. The CDR3 region has the DNA TGTGCCAGCAGCGTAGGATCGGCAGGGGTCACAGATACGCAGTATTTT.

This clonotype has more than one count but fewer than ten. The chain uses TRBV20-1 and TRBJ1-1, with TRBD1 matching over 7 bases. Germline CDR1 DFQATT, CDR2 SNEGSKA (reference sequence). This CDR3 has 15 residues. V lost 6 bases, J lost 0 bases, and 10 bases stayed unmatched. The CDR3 DNA is TGCAGTGCCAGGGAACAGGGGCAGATGAACACTGAAGCTTTCTTT. Its translation: CSAREQGQMNTEAFF.

This clonotype was recorded a few times. This chain connects TRBV16 to TRBJ2-1; D uncertain. The V end lost 0 bases, the J end lost 15 bases, and 15 bases lay between the germline ends. The V gene's germline CDR1 is KGHSY and CDR2 FQNENV. The length of the CDR3 is 13 residues. The CDR3 nucleotides are TGTGCCAGCAGCCAATCTCGGGCGGACCTGGGGTTCTTC. It is translated as CASSQSRADLGFF.

V usage is TRBV10-3 and J usage is TRBJ2-2; 9 bases align to TRBD2. CDR1 ENHRY and CDR2 SYGVKD come from the germline V gene. Trimming took 5 bases from V and 3 from J; bases not matched to a gene: 7. The CDR3 is 16 residues long. As DNA, the CDR3 is TGTGCCATCAGTCCGGCGGGAGGGGGAGACACCGGGGAGCTGTTTTTT. Translated, it gives CAISPAGGGDTGELFF.

The rearrangement joins TRBV25-1 to TRBJ1-2; D not certain. This CDR3 is built from 14 residues. V was trimmed by 2 bases and J by 5 bases, leaving 12 bases between them. Germline V CDR1 and CDR2: MGHDK, SYGVNS. The CDR3 loop reads CASSEGGRAYGYTF. The CDR3 DNA follows: TGTGCCAGCAGTGAAGGCGGAAGGGCTTATGGCTACACCTTC.

In this sample, this clonotype turned up a few times. The rearrangement links TRBV7-9 to TRBJ2-7; tentative D call: TRBD1 (5 bases). Deletions cut 5 bases from V and 5 bases from J, with 13 bases between. The CDR3 has 13 amino acids. Germline V lookup: CDR1 SEHNR, CDR2 FQNEAQ (reference sequence). CDR3: CASSLRESNEQYF. In DNA, the CDR3 is TGTGCCAGCAGCCTCAGGGAATCCAACGAGCAGTACTTC.

The genes are TRBV10-3 and TRBJ1-6; 7 nucleotides agree with TRBD1. The CDR3 is 17 residues long. Unmatched junction bases numbered 18, after V lost 8 bases and J lost 8 bases. The germline V gene has CDR1 ENHRY and CDR2 SYGVKD. The CDR3 bases are TGTGCCATCCAGGAGAGACAGGGAATTATCACCCATTCACCCCTCCACTTT. Its protein product is CAIQERQGIITHSPLHF.

This clonotype was observed a handful of times. V is TRBV4-2 and J is TRBJ1-6; D remains unclear. The CDR3 has 14 residues. Germline CDR1 reads LGHNA; CDR2 reads YNFKEQ. Trimming pared 6 bases from V and 7 bases from J, leaving 13 bases between. Here the CDR3 DNA reads TGTGCCAGCAGTCGCCGTCTCTCCAATTCACCCCTCCACTTT. Translation: CASSRRLSNSPLHF.

The V call is TRBV28, the J call TRBJ1-3; D is ambiguous. Germline CDR1 is MDHEN and CDR2 is SYDVKM. The germline V and J ends were trimmed by 6 bases and 5 bases, with 20 bases remaining between them. The CDR3 is made up of 16 amino acids. CDR3 coding DNA: TGTGCCAGCAGCCACCTTCGTACAGTAGGAAGAAACACCATATATTTT. It specifies CASSHLRTVGRNTIYF.

The rearrangement joins TRBV5-1 to TRBJ2-3; D not certain. Deletions cut 7 bases from V and 4 bases from J, with 22 bases between. Germline loops: CDR1 SGHRS, CDR2 YFSETQ. The CDR3 totals 16 residues. The CDR3 region has the DNA TGCGCCAGCCGCCCACTATGGACCGAAGTGGCAGATACGCAGTATTTT. Translation: CASRPLWTEVADTQYF.

This clonotype was counted only a few times. The rearrangement links TRBV11-2 to TRBJ2-7; TRBD1 is a possible D gene (6 bases). V lost 6 bases to trimming and J lost 1 base, with 16 bases between them. The CDR3 is made up of 15 amino acids. CDR1 and CDR2 (germline): SGHAT, FQNNGV. The CDR3 loop reads CASRSPGTRSYEQYF. Here the CDR3 DNA reads TGTGCCAGCAGGAGTCCCGGGACACGGTCCTACGAGCAGTACTTC.

V and J are TRBV5-1 and TRBJ2-5; 9 bases match TRBD2. The end of the DNA is better explained by TRBJ2-1, so the J call may be wrong. CDR1 is SGHRS, CDR2 YFSETQ, per germline. The CDR3 is made up of 17 amino acids. CDR3 in amino acids: CASSRGLAGATYNEQFF. The CDR3 coding sequence is TGCGCCAGCAGCCGCGGGTTAGCGGGAGCCACCTACAATGAGCAGTTCTTC.

There are a few counts of this clonotype. V is TRBV3-1 and J is TRBJ2-1; TRBD2 matches at 8 bases. The CDR3 runs 17 residues. After removal of 2 bases from V and 2 bases from J, the junction contained 8 bases not matched to a gene. Germline V gene lookup returns CDR1 LGHDT and CDR2 YNNKEL (reference sequence). This CDR3 reads CASSQLYSGETYNEQFF. CDR3 DNA: TGTGCCAGCAGCCAACTATATAGCGGGGAAACCTACAATGAGCAGTTCTTC.

The table lists this clonotype with many counts. The J gene is TRBJ2-1, the V gene TRBV11-2; D remains unclear. V gave up 0 bases and J gave up 0 bases, with 9 bases separating them. The CDR3 contains 16 residues. From germline, CDR1 is SGHAT and CDR2 FQNNGV. The CDR3 loop reads CASSLDPVSSYNEQFF. The CDR3 nucleotides are TGTGCCAGCAGCTTAGACCCAGTGAGCTCCTACAATGAGCAGTTCTTC. The variable domain in full, completed from reference TRBV11-2 and TRBJ2-1, reads EAGVAQSPRYKIIEKRQSVAFWCNPISGHATLYWYQQILGQGPKLLIQFQNNGVVDDSQLPKDRFSAERLKGVDSTLKIQPAKLEDSAVYLCASSLDPVSSYNEQFFGPGTRLTVL.

V and J are TRBV7-9 and TRBJ2-5; unclear D gene. Trimming took off 4 bases at V and 1 base at J, with 13 bases between the two ends. CDR1 and CDR2 from the germline V gene are SEHNR and FQNEAQ (reference sequence). The CDR3 loop spans 15 amino acids. The CDR3 protein is CASSSVPGLQETQYF. DNA for the CDR3: TGTGCCAGCAGCTCGGTCCCCGGCCTCCAAGAGACCCAGTACTTC.